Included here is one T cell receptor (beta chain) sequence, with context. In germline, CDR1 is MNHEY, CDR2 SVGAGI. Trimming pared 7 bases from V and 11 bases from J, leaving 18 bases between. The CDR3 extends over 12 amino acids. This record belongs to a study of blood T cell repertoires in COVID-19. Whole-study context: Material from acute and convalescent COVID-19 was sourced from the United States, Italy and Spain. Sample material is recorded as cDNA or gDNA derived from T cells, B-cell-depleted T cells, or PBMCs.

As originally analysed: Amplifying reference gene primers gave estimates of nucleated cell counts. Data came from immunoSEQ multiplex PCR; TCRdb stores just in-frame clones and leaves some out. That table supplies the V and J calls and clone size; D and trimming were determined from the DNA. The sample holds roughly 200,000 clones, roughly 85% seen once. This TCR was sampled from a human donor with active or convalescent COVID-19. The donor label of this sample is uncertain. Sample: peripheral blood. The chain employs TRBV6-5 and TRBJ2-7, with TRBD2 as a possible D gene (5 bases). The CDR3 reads CASTAGPSREYF. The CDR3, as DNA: TGTGCCAGCACCGCGGGTCCGTCGAGGGAGTACTTC.